A selection of T cell receptor beta chains follows, all from one sample in a study of cytomegalovirus exposure and HLA in healthy donors. Clones were sequenced by immunoSEQ multiplex PCR, and TCRdb holds only the in-frame ones, with some missing. Found here are around 66,000 clones, nearly 98% of them singletons; the top ten hold around 1.6%. Sequenced: PBMCs. The receptors here all came from a woman younger than 35 in good health and CMV-seropositive. Both conserved end residues are trimmed from each CDR3. Fields, in order: V gene, CDR3 length, J gene, CDR3 protein.

TRBV6-1	12	TRBJ2-7	ASSASGQGYEQY
TRBV4-2	11	TRBJ2-3	ASSPLARDTQY
TRBV4-1	11	TRBJ1-5	ASSQDRGRPQH
TRBV5-1	14	TRBJ2-3	ASSLEGRVTADTQY
TRBV6-1	15	TRBJ2-1	ASSEGRIAGAYNEQF
TRBV14	12	TRBJ2-7	ASSPGQGLYEQY
TRBV2	13	TRBJ2-5	ASSPGLAGEETQY
TRBV27	14	TRBJ2-1	ASSFQTGGASSEQF
TRBV7-8	12	TRBJ1-2	ASSLVPPGYGYT
TRBV28	12	TRBJ2-4	ASSPLGGKNIQY
TRBV5-1	16	TRBJ2-5	ASSLGKGSGQSQETQY
TRBV28	9	TRBJ2-7	ASLHNYEQY
TRBV27	11	TRBJ1-5	ASARYSNQPQH